One sample yielded the 11 T cell receptor beta chains listed below, sequenced in a study of CD8+ T cells in alopecia areata. Reverse transcription of extracted RNA yielded cDNA, which provided the sequencing template. Generated by immunoSEQ multiplex PCR, the TCRdb table keeps only in-frame clones and is missing some. In the table there are roughly 150,000 clones, 80% to 90% of which are singletons. The input for sequencing was CD8+ T cells sorted from blood, taken at week 0. These receptors were obtained from a human donor with alopecia areata.

CDR3 in DNA: TGCAGCGTTCTCTCCCCTGACAGGGAATTCTTC. It encodes CSVLSPDREFF. The chain employs TRBV29-1 and TRBJ2-1, with 7 bases fitting TRBD1. After removal of 5 bases from V and 16 bases from J, the junction contained 11 bases not matched to a gene. The CDR3 loop spans 11 amino acids. Germline CDR1 is SQVTM and CDR2 is ANQGSEA.

This clone was seen a few times. This chain links TRBV6-5 with TRBJ2-1; possibly TRBD1 for D (5 bases). This CDR3 region has 14 residues. V gave up 6 bases and J gave up 8 bases, with 17 bases separating them. CDR1 is MNHEY and CDR2 is SVGAGI in the germline V gene. The CDR3 region has the DNA TGTGCCAGCAGCCCGGTGGCAGGGTGGGATGAGCAGTTCTTC. It translates to CASSPVAGWDEQFF.

The V call is TRBV9, the J call TRBJ2-7, with D possibly TRBD2 on 5 matching bases. Trimming removed 3 bases at V and 5 bases at J, with 9 bases between. The germline V gene encodes CDR1 SGDLS and CDR2 YYNGEE. CDR3 length: 12 residues. CDR3 DNA sequence: TGTGCCAGCAGCGCCACTAGTGACGAGCAGTACTTC. Amino acids: CASSATSDEQYF.

The V gene is TRBV5-1, the J gene TRBJ1-1; 9 nucleotides match TRBD1. Germline values: CDR1 SGHRS, CDR2 YFSETQ. CDR3 length: 11 residues. The trim removed 8 bases at V and 8 bases at J, leaving 4 bases unmatched. CDR3 coding DNA: TGCGCCAGTACTGGGACAGGGGAAGCTTTCTTT. Protein product: CASTGTGEAFF.

This chain links TRBV29-1 with TRBJ1-1; D is ambiguous. The germline V and J ends were trimmed by 2 bases and 9 bases, with 13 bases remaining between them. Per the germline V gene, CDR1 is SQVTM and CDR2 is ANQGSEA. The CDR3 totals 12 residues. The CDR3 loop reads CSVELTTLKAFF. The CDR3, as DNA: TGCAGCGTTGAATTAACCACCTTGAAAGCTTTCTTT.

Concerning this clone: This same CDR3 is encoded by further DNA sequences in the sample. The chain joins TRBV29-1 to TRBJ1-1; the D gene is possibly TRBD1 (5 bases). Germline V gene data show CDR1 as SQVTM and CDR2 as ANQGSEA. This CDR3 region has 15 residues. Between the trimmed V and J ends, which lost 6 bases and 3 bases, there was a span of 20 bases. CDR3 sequence: CSVRPEQGSDTEAFF. The CDR3 bases are TGCAGCGTCCGACCAGAGCAGGGCTCGGACACTGAAGCTTTCTTT.

The gene calls are TRBV19 and TRBJ2-1; 9 nucleotides agree with TRBD1. J lost 1 base, V lost 5 bases, and 3 bases had no gene match. The CDR3 is made up of 15 amino acids. Germline V gene sequence: CDR1 LNHDA, CDR2 SQIVND (reference sequence). CDR3 sequence reads: CASSVDRGSYNEQFF. CDR3 coding DNA: TGTGCCAGTAGTGTCGACAGGGGGTCCTACAATGAGCAGTTCTTC. Full variable domain (rest looked up from reference TRBV19 and TRBJ2-1): DGGITQSPKYLFRKEGQNVTLSCEQNLNHDAMYWYRQDPGQGLRLIYYSQIVNDFQKGDIAEGYSVSREKKESFPLTVTSAQKNPTAFYLCASSVDRGSYNEQFFGPGTRLTVL.

The genes are TRBV29-1 and TRBJ2-7; D possibly corresponds to TRBD1 (7 bases). This CDR3 region has 14 residues. Germline assignment: CDR1 SQVTM and CDR2 ANQGSEA. V lost 6 bases and J 0 bases, leaving 15 bases between the germline ends. The DNA for the CDR3 is TGCAGCGTCGGCGGGGACAGTAACTCCTACGAGCAGTACTTC. This sequence encodes CSVGGDSNSYEQYF.

The chain combines TRBV5-1 with TRBJ1-1; TRBD1 might be the D (5 bases). Deletions cut 0 bases from V and 7 bases from J, with 19 bases between. CDR3 length: 16 residues. The germline CDR1 and CDR2 sequences are SGHRS and YFSETQ. CDR3 in amino acids: CASSLGVVGGALEAFF. The DNA of the CDR3 is TGCGCCAGCAGCTTGGGGGTTGTAGGCGGGGCACTTGAAGCTTTCTTT.

The CDR3 loop reads CASSSNYGTDYGYTF. CDR3 nucleotide sequence: TGTGCCAGCAGTTCCAATTACGGGACGGACTATGGCTACACCTTC. The chain joins TRBV2 to TRBJ1-2; maybe TRBD1 (5 bases). Germline lookup yields CDR1 SNHLY and CDR2 FYNNEI. V was trimmed by 5 bases and J by 3 bases, leaving 16 bases between them. The CDR3 contains 15 residues.

The rearrangement joins TRBV18 to TRBJ1-2; possible D gene TRBD1, 5 bases. From germline, CDR1 is KGHSH and CDR2 LQKENI. This CDR3 is built from 14 residues. V lost 0 bases and J lost 6, with 11 bases in between. The CDR3 here is CASSPPRGSDGYTF. The CDR3 nucleotides read TGTGCCAGCTCACCACCGCGGGGGAGCGATGGCTACACCTTC. Full variable domain (outside the CDR3, taken from reference TRBV18 and TRBJ1-2): NAGVMQNPRHLVRRRGQEARLRCSPMKGHSHVYWYRQLPEEGLKFMVYLQKENIIDESGMPKERFSAEFPKEGPSILRIQQVVRGDSAAYFCASSPPRGSDGYTFGSGTRLTVV.